Described below is a single T cell receptor (beta chain) sequence and its context. This entry comes from a study of T cell changes during pregnancy in multiple sclerosis. The CDR3 extends over 13 amino acids. The germline V and J ends were trimmed by 7 bases and 6 bases, with 13 bases remaining between them. Germline V gene data show CDR1 as LNHDA and CDR2 as SQIVND (reference sequence). Clones were sequenced by immunoSEQ multiplex PCR, and TCRdb holds only the in-frame ones, with some missing. The sample lists tens of thousands of clones; 91% were seen once. The TCR was taken from a female donor with multiple sclerosis, enrolled in a pregnancy study. The chain couples TRBV19 to TRBJ1-5, with D perhaps TRBD1 (6 bases). This material consisted of peripheral blood, taken in the first trimester of pregnancy. The CDR3 loop reads CASTTGPGQPQHF. The DNA of the CDR3 is TGTGCCAGTACCACAGGGCCCGGTCAGCCCCAGCATTTT.